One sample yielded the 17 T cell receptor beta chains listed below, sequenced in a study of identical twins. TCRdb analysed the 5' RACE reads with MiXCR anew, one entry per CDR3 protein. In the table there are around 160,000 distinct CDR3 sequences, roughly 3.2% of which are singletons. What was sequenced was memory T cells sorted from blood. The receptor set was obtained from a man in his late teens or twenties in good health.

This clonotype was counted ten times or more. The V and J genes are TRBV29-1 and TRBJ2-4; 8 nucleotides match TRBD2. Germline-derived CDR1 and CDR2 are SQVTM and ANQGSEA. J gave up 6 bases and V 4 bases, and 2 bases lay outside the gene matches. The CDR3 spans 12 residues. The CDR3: CSVAREGNIQYF. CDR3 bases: TGCAGCGTTGCTCGGGAGGGAAACATTCAGTACTTC.

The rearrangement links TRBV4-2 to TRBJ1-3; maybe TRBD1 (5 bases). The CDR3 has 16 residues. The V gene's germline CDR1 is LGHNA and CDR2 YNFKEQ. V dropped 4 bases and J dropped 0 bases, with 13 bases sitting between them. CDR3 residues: CASSPTDRRSGNTIYF. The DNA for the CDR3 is TGTGCCAGCAGCCCCACCGACAGACGCTCTGGAAACACCATATATTTT.

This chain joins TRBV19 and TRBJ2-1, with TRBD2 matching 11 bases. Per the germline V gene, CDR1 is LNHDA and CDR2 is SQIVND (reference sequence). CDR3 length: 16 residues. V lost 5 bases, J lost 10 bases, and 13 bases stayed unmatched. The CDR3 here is CASSPGVAGGPEEQFF. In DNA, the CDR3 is TGTGCCAGTAGTCCCGGGGTAGCGGGAGGGCCGGAGGAGCAGTTCTTC. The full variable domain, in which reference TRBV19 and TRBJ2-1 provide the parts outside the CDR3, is DGGITQSPKYLFRKEGQNVTLSCEQNLNHDAMYWYRQDPGQGLRLIYYSQIVNDFQKGDIAEGYSVSREKKESFPLTVTSAQKNPTAFYLCASSPGVAGGPEEQFFGPGTRLTVL.

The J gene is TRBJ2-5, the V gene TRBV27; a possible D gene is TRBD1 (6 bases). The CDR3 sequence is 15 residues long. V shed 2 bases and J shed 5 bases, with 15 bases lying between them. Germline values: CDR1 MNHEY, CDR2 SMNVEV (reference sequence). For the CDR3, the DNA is TGTGCCAGCAGTTTAAGGTACAGGGATGCCGAGACCCAGTACTTC. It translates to CASSLRYRDAETQYF.

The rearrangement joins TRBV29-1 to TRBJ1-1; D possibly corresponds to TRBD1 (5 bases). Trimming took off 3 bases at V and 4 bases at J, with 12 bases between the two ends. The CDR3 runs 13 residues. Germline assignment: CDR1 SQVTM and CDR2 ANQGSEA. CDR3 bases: TGCAGCGTTGAGGAGGGACCGGGCACTGAAGCTTTCTTT. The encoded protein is CSVEEGPGTEAFF.

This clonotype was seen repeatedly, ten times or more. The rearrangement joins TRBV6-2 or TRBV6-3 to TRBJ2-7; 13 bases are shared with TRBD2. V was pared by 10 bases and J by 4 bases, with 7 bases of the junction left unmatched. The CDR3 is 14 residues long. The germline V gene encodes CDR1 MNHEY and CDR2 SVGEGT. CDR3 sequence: CAIKGTSGIYEQYF. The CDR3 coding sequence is TGTGCCATAAAAGGGACTAGCGGGATTTACGAGCAGTACTTC.

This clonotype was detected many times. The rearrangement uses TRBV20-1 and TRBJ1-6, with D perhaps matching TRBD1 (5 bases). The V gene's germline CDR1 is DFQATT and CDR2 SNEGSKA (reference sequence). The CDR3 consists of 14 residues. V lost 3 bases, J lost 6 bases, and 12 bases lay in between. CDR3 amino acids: CSARVPGFNSPLHF. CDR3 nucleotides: TGCAGTGCTAGGGTACCAGGGTTTAATTCACCCCTCCACTTT.

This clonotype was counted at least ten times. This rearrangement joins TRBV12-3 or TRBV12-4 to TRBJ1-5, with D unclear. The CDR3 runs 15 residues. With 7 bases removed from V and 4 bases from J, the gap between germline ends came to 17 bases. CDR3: CASTKGLEPNQPQHF. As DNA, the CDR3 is TGTGCCAGCACCAAGGGTCTGGAGCCAAATCAGCCCCAGCATTTT.

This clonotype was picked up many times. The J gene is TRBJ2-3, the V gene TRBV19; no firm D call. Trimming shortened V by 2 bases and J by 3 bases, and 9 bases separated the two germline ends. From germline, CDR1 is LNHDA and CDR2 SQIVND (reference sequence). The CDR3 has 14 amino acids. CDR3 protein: CASSIQVGTDTQYF. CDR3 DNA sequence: TGTGCCAGTAGTATACAGGTGGGGACAGATACGCAGTATTTT.

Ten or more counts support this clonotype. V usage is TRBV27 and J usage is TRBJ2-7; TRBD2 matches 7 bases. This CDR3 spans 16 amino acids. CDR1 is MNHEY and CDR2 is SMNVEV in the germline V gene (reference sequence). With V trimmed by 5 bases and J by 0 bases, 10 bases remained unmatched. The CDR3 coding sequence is TGTGCCAGCAGTCTGTCGGGGCGGGGGAGCTCCTACGAGCAGTACTTC. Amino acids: CASSLSGRGSSYEQYF.

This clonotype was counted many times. The CDR3 coding sequence is TGTGCCACCAGTGGTTACCCCATGAACACTGAAGCTTTCTTT. It translates to CATSGYPMNTEAFF. The genes are TRBV24-1 and TRBJ1-1, with D unresolved. CDR1 is KGHDR, CDR2 SFDVKD, per germline. V was shortened by 5 bases and J by 0 bases, with 9 bases between the two germline ends. This CDR3 spans 14 amino acids.

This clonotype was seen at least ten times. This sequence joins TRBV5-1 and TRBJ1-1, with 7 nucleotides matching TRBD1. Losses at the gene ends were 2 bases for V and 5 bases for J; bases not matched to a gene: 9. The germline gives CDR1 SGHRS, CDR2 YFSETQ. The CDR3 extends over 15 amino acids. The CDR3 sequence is CASSFGDSVATEAFF. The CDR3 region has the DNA TGCGCCAGCAGCTTTGGGGACAGCGTCGCAACTGAAGCTTTCTTT.

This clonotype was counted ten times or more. The CDR3 sequence: CASRVDQGPQPQHF. CDR3 sequence (DNA): TGTGCCAGCAGAGTCGACCAGGGCCCTCAGCCCCAGCATTTT. V and J are TRBV12-3 or TRBV12-4 and TRBJ1-5; TRBD1 might be the D (5 bases). The CDR3 totals 14 residues. The V end was cut by 6 bases, the J end by 6 bases, with 15 bases between.

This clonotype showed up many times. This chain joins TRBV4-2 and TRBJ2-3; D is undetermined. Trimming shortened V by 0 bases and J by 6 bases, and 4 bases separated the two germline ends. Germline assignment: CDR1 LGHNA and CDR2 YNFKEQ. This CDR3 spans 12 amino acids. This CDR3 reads CASSQDGDTQYF. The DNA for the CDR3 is TGTGCCAGCAGCCAAGATGGCGATACGCAGTATTTT.

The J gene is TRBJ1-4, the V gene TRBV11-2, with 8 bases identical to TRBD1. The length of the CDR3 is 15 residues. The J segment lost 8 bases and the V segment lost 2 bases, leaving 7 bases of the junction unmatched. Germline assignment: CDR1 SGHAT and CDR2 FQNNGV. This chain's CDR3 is CASSLSGTGGEKLFF. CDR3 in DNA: TGTGCCAGCAGCTTAAGTGGGACAGGCGGGGAAAAACTGTTTTTT.

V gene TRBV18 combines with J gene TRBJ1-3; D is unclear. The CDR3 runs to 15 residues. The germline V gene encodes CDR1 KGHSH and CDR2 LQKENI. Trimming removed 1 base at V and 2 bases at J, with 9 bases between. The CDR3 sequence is CASSPRRSTGNTIYF. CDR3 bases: TGTGCCAGCTCACCACGGAGGTCCACTGGAAACACCATATATTTT.

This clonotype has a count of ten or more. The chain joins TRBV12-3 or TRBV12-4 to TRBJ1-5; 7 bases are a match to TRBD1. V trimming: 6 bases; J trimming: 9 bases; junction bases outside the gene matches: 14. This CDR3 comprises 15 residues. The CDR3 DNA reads TGTGCCAGCAGCCGGGACAGTTCCCTTTGGTGGCCCCAGCATTTT. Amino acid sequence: CASSRDSSLWWPQHF.